The 8 T cell receptor beta chains below all came from one sample that was sequenced in a study of identical twins. MiXCR, run by TCRdb on the 5' RACE reads, gives a single entry per CDR3 protein. Found here are 1.5 million to 2 million distinct CDR3 sequences, about 30% of them singletons; the top ten hold less than 0.35%. Sequenced material: cord blood. Source of these receptors: a newborn girl in good health.

This clonotype turned up a few times. This sequence joins TRBV12-3 or TRBV12-4 and TRBJ2-1; no firm D call. This CDR3 has 12 amino acids. With 3 bases removed from V and 10 bases from J, the gap between germline ends came to 10 bases. Here the CDR3 reads CASSFSQIEQFF. The CDR3 nucleotides are TGTGCCAGCAGTTTCTCGCAGATCGAGCAGTTCTTC.

This clonotype was seen many times. The rearrangement uses TRBV29-1 and TRBJ2-1, with a possible D match to TRBD2 (5 bases). Germline V gene data show CDR1 as SQVTM and CDR2 as ANQGSEA. This CDR3 region has 14 residues. V dropped 6 bases and J dropped 0 bases, with 12 bases sitting between them. CDR3 nucleotide sequence: TGCAGCGTGGGAGCGAAGAGCTCCTACAATGAGCAGTTCTTC. This sequence encodes CSVGAKSSYNEQFF.

The chain uses TRBV20-1 and TRBJ1-5; D call uncertain. V lost 5 bases and J lost 4, with 12 bases in between. The CDR3 loop spans 13 amino acids. Germline CDR1 reads DFQATT; CDR2 reads SNEGSKA (reference sequence). CDR3 loop: CSALGYPNQPQHF. In DNA, the CDR3 is TGCAGTGCTCTGGGGTATCCGAATCAGCCCCAGCATTTT.

The chain uses TRBV3-1 and TRBJ1-5; possible D gene TRBD1, 6 bases. Looked up from germline, CDR1 is LGHDT and CDR2 is YNNKEL (reference sequence). V lost 4 bases and J lost 0, with 13 bases in between. The CDR3 totals 16 residues. The CDR3 nucleotides read TGTGCCAGCAGCCCCGGGGTCAGGGGTAGCAATCAGCCCCAGCATTTT. Translation gives CASSPGVRGSNQPQHF. The entire variable domain, with the rest obtained from reference TRBV3-1 and TRBJ1-5, is as follows: DTAVSQTPKYLVTQMGNDKSIKCEQNLGHDTMYWYKQDSKKFLKIMFSYNNKELIINETVPNRFSPKSPDKAHLNLHINSLELGDSAVYFCASSPGVRGSNQPQHFGDGTRLSIL.

V usage is TRBV27 and J usage is TRBJ2-5; 10 positions match TRBD1. The CDR3 runs 16 residues. Germline V lookup: CDR1 MNHEY, CDR2 SMNVEV (reference sequence). Trimming at V came to 3 bases and at J to 1 base, leaving 5 bases not matched to a gene. In nucleotides, the CDR3 is TGTGCCAGCAGTTTGCTGACAGGGGGCCCCCAAGAGACCCAGTACTTC. Translated: CASSLLTGGPQETQYF.

V gene TRBV20-1 combines with J gene TRBJ1-6; TRBD1 matches 9 bases. The germline CDR1 and CDR2 sequences are DFQATT and SNEGSKA (reference sequence). There are 15 residues in the CDR3. The V segment lost 6 bases and the J segment 7 bases; nucleotides outside the gene matches: 10. CDR3 residues: CSAGKAGTGNSPLHF. The CDR3 DNA reads TGCAGTGCGGGAAAGGCCGGGACAGGGAATTCACCCCTCCACTTT.

This clonotype was detected only a few times. The chain links TRBV29-1 to TRBJ1-2; D is possibly TRBD1 (6 bases). CDR1 and CDR2 from the germline V gene are SQVTM and ANQGSEA. V shed 4 bases and J shed 3 bases, with 15 bases lying between them. The CDR3 has 14 amino acids. CDR3 nucleotides: TGCAGCGTTGGGGGAGGGGGTATCGACTATGGCTACACCTTC. Its translation is CSVGGGGIDYGYTF.

This rearrangement joins TRBV7-2 to TRBJ2-7, with no clear D. The length of the CDR3 is 13 residues. V lost 2 bases to trimming and J lost 5 bases, with 10 bases between them. Germline assignment: CDR1 SGHTA and CDR2 FQGNSA. The CDR3 protein is CASSLSPLHEQYF. DNA for the CDR3: TGTGCCAGCAGCTTATCGCCCCTGCACGAGCAGTACTTC.